The source of this T cell receptor (beta chain) is a study of sequential checkpoint blockade in melanoma. Study-level findings and limits: T-cell fraction and clonality followed PD-L1 and CD8+ counts, not mutational load.

The CDR3 is 16 residues long. Germline lookup yields CDR1 SGHNT and CDR2 YENEEA. With 3 bases removed from V and 4 bases from J, the gap between germline ends came to 18 bases. Repertoires were generated with immunoSEQ multiplex PCR, while TCRdb's copy carries only in-frame clones and drops some. This table holds about 11,000 clones, 25% to 30% found once. A few counts support this clone. What it recognizes is unknown. Described treatment: randomized to nivolumab then ipilimumab (arm A) or the reverse (arm B). The chain employs TRBV11-3 and TRBJ1-1, with D possibly being TRBD1 (6 bases). This sequence was found in a human donor with melanoma. The sample here was tumor tissue (inferred from file names), taken from a patient given nivolumab and ipilimumab in sequence. The DNA of the CDR3 is TGTGCCAGCAGCTTGTTCTTGACGGGGGGCCTCACTGAAGCTTTCTTT. It yields the protein CASSLFLTGGLTEAFF.